Below are 10 T cell receptor beta chains sequenced from a single sample in a study of blood T cell repertoires in COVID-19. TCRdb's table, derived via immunoSEQ multiplex PCR, lists solely in-frame clones and lacks some. Among some 460,000 clones listed, around 90% were seen once. The sequenced material came from PBMCs or T cells enriched from blood (not recorded which). The receptors shown here come from a young woman with acute COVID-19.

The V call is TRBV7-3, the J call TRBJ2-3; 13 nucleotides agree with TRBD2. V shed 1 base and J 6 bases; nucleotides not matched to a gene: 7. This CDR3 region has 17 residues. CDR1 and CDR2 (germline): SGHTA, FQGTGA. In DNA form, the CDR3 reads TGTGCCAGCAGCTTAAGGGGACTAGCGGGGCGCGGTGATACGCAGTATTTT. This translates into CASSLRGLAGRGDTQYF.

J is TRBJ2-1 and V is TRBV2; 9 nucleotides match TRBD1. Germline loops: CDR1 SNHLY, CDR2 FYNNEI. J gave up 6 bases and V 7 bases, and 10 bases lay outside the gene matches. CDR3 length: 15 residues. CDR3 loop: CASIIPGQGGNEQFF. The CDR3 coding sequence is TGTGCCAGCATTATACCGGGACAGGGAGGCAATGAGCAGTTCTTC.

This chain uses TRBV5-4 with TRBJ1-2, with D unresolved. V dropped 4 bases and J dropped 8 bases, with 21 bases sitting between them. CDR1 and CDR2 from the germline V gene are SGHNT and YYREEE (reference sequence). The CDR3 is made up of 15 amino acids. The CDR3 DNA follows: TGTGCCAGCAGCGCCCCCAGCTCAGGAAGAGGGGGCTACACCTTC. Its translation: CASSAPSSGRGGYTF.

The genes are TRBV19 and TRBJ1-2; D is possibly TRBD1 (6 bases). Germline V gene sequence: CDR1 LNHDA, CDR2 SQIVND (reference sequence). Trimming removed 8 bases from V and 4 bases from J, with 23 bases in between. This CDR3 contains 16 residues. The CDR3 loop reads CASRSTPRQVPYGYTF. The CDR3 region has the DNA TGTGCCAGTCGTTCAACCCCGAGACAGGTACCCTATGGCTACACCTTC.

This clone occurred a few times. Other DNA sequences from this sample encode an identical CDR3 as well. J is TRBJ2-7 and V is TRBV5-1; TRBD1 might be the D (6 bases). Germline assignment: CDR1 SGHRS and CDR2 YFSETQ. The length of the CDR3 is 14 residues. V lost 4 bases to trimming and J lost 4 bases, with 15 bases between them. DNA for the CDR3: TGCGCCAGCAGCCGGGAAGGACAGACATACGAGCAGTACTTC. It translates to CASSREGQTYEQYF. The entire variable domain, with the rest obtained from reference TRBV5-1 and TRBJ2-7, is as follows: KAGVTQTPRYLIKTRGQQVTLSCSPISGHRSVSWYQQTPGQGLQFLFEYFSETQRNKGNFPGRFSGRQFSNSRSEMNVSTLELGDSALYLCASSREGQTYEQYFGPGTRLTVT.

This clone came up once. The V gene is TRBV6-5, the J gene TRBJ2-5; D not resolved. V was trimmed by 5 bases and J by 5 bases, leaving 15 bases between them. Looked up from germline, CDR1 is MNHEY and CDR2 is SVGAGI. This CDR3 region has 14 residues. The DNA of the CDR3 is TGTGCCAGCAGTCAGACGGTCCTCGGGGAGACCCAGTACTTC. Its protein product is CASSQTVLGETQYF.

The CDR3 is CASSYLSPAGGYSPLHF. In DNA form, the CDR3 reads TGTGCCAGCAGTTATTTGTCACCGGCGGGGGGCTACTCACCCCTCCACTTT. The gene calls are TRBV5-6 and TRBJ1-6; a weak D match, TRBD1 (6 bases). The CDR3 is 17 amino acids. Germline V gene sequence: CDR1 SGHDT, CDR2 YYEEEE. Trimming shortened V by 5 bases and J by 10 bases, and 25 bases separated the two germline ends.

The V gene is TRBV4-1, the J gene TRBJ2-7; D is ambiguous. The CDR3 is 15 amino acids. V was shortened by 1 base and J by 4 bases, with 14 bases between the two germline ends. CDR1 is MGHRA, CDR2 YSYEKL, per germline. The CDR3 bases are TGCGCCAGCAGCCAAGTCTTGAGAGAAGAGTACGAGCAGTACTTC. Residues: CASSQVLREEYEQYF.

The chain uses TRBV7-2 and TRBJ2-1; 8 bases map to TRBD2. The CDR3 length is 18 residues. With 4 bases clipped from V and 10 bases from J, the junction kept 21 bases outside the gene matches. Per germline, CDR1 SGHTA and CDR2 FQGNSA. CDR3 DNA sequence: TGTGCCAGCAGCTCCGACAGTTCACTAGCCTCACGGGAGGGAGAGCAGTTCTTC. It specifies CASSSDSSLASREGEQFF. The full variable domain, completed using reference TRBV7-2 and TRBJ2-1, is GAGVSQSPSNKVTEKGKDVELRCDPISGHTALYWYRQSLGQGLEFLIYFQGNSAPDKSGLPSDRFSAERTGGSVSTLTIQRTQQEDSAVYLCASSSDSSLASREGEQFFGPGTRLTVL.

V usage is TRBV28 and J usage is TRBJ2-5; perhaps TRBD2 as D (6 bases). The CDR3 totals 15 residues. V was trimmed by 6 bases and J by 4 bases, leaving 18 bases between them. CDR1 MDHEN and CDR2 SYDVKM come from the germline V gene. CDR3 in amino acids: CASRASRGRVETQYF. CDR3 nucleotides: TGTGCCAGCAGGGCGTCGCGGGGCCGAGTAGAGACCCAGTACTTC.